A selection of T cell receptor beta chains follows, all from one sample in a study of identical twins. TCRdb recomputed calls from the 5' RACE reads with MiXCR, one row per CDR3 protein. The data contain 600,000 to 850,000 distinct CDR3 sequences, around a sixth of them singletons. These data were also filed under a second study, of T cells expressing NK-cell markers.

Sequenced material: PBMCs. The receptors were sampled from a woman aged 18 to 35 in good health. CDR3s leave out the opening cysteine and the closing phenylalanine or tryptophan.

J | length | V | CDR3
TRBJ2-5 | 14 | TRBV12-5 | ASGLVADRDQETQY
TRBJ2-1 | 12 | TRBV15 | ATRRDRGYNEQF
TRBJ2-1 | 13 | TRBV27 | ASSLPGTRHNEQF
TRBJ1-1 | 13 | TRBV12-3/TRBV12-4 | ASSPLHARSAEAF
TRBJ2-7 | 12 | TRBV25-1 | ASSAPHLITGQY
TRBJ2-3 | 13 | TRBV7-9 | ASSQGTTSTDTQY
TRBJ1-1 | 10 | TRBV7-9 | ASSLDRPQAF
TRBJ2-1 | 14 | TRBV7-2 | ASSLRSLAGGSEQF
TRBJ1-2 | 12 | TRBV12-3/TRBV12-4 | ASSLGPGNYGYT
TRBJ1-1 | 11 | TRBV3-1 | ASSQGEYTEAF
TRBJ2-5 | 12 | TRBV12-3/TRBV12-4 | ASSPTASQETQY
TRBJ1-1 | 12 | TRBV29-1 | SVEGGGWSTEAF
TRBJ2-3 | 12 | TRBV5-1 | ASSLVPVGDTQY
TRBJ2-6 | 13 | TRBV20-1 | SAAGPLSGANVLT
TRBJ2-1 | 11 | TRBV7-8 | ASSGGVDRGQF
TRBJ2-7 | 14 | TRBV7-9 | ASSLALHSGGYEQY
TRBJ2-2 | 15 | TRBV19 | ASAPGTSASGTGELF
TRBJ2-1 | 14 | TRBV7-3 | ASSLMSGGAGNEQF
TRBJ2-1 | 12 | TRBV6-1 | ASRGARSYNEQF
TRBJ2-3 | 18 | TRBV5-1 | ASSLARLESSGEHTDTQY
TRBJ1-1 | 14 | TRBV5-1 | ASSPQTGAENTEAF
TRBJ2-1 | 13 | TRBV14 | ASSHWTSDFREQF
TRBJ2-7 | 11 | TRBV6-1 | ASRSSQGSRQY
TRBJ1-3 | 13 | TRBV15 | ATSRDGMTGNTIY
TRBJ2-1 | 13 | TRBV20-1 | SALTLAGSYNEQF
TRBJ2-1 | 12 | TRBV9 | ASSASGGAGKQF
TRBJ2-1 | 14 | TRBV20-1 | SARDAARGLYNEQF
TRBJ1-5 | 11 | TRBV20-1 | SALTEANQPQH
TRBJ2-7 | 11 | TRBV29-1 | SVLQGTRNEQY
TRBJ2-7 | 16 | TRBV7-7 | ASSPSSLAGGLSDEQY
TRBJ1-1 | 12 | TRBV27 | ASSFGPLGTEAF
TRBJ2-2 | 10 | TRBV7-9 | ASSLKGGELF
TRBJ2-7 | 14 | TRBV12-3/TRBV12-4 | ASSFGGFGGSNEQY
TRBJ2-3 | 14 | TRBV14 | ASSRVPGQGTDTQY
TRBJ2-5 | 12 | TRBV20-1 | SARDPRGKETQY
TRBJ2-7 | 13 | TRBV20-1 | SARDLRAGLVEQY
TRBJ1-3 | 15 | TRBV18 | ASSPNPSGHSGNTIY
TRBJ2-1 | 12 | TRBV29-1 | STWTVNAYNEQF
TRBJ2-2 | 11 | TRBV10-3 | ATRGAVTGELF
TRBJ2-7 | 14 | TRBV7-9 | ASSLKGSGRAYEQY
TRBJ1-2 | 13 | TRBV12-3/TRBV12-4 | ASSFDQGRFSGYT
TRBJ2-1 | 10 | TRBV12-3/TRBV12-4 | ASTSSGNEQF
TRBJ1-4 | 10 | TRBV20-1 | SARDMLEKLF
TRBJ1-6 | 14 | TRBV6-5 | ASSYSVWSDNSPLH